This T cell receptor (beta chain) is drawn from a study of T cells in Graves' hyperthyroidism and ophthalmopathy. Study details: Peripheral blood was taken when the disease was first diagnosed, before any treatment began. Overall study results and limits: Most thyroid clonotypes that were expanded above 0.001 also turned up in blood.

The TCR beta CDR3 regions underwent amplification using RNA transcripts as the source. Carried out on the TCR CDR3, a first-round RT-PCR used the HTBI primer set. In TCRdb, the multiplex PCR reads were re-called with MiXCR into one record per CDR3 protein. Seen here are 200,000 to 300,000 distinct CDR3 sequences, approximately 25% observed once, and the top ten hold roughly 35%. This CDR3 spans 14 amino acids. Unmatched junction bases numbered 4, after V lost 6 bases and J lost 2 bases. Germline V gene data show CDR1 as MNHEY and CDR2 as SVGAGI. Many counts were recorded for this clonotype. Its target is not known.

J is TRBJ2-7 and V is TRBV6-5; the match to TRBD1 covers 10 bases. The sequence was collected from a woman in her 40s with Graves' ophthalmopathy. The sample taken for sequencing was blood. Written as DNA, the CDR3 is TGTGCCAGCAGCCCGGGACAGGGGACCTACGAGCAGTACTTC. Translated, it gives CASSPGQGTYEQYF.